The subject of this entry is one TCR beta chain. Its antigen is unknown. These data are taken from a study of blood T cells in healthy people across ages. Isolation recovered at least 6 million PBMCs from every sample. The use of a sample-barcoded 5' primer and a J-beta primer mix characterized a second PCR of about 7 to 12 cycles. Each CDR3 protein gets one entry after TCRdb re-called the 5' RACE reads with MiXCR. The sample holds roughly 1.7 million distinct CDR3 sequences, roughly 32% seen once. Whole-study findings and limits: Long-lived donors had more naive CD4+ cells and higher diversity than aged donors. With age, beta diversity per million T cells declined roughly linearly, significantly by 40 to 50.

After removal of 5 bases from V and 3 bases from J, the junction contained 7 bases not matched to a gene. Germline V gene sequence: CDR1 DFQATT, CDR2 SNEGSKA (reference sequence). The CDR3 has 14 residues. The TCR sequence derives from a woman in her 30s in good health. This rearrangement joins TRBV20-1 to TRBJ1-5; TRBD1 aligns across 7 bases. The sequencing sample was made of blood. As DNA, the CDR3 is TGCAGTGCTCGGACAGGAGGATTCAATCAGCCCCAGCATTTT. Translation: CSARTGGFNQPQHF.